This entry lists 21 T cell receptor beta chains sequenced from one sample in a study of long-term antiretroviral therapy in people with HIV. The immunoSEQ assay was v3.0, run at survey level. Only in-frame clones appear in the TCRdb table, and some are missing; sequencing was by immunoSEQ multiplex PCR. There are roughly 40,000 clones in the sample; around 83% occur only once, and approximately 5.3% lies in the top ten. The input for sequencing was unsorted PBMCs, taken 3.1 years after starting antiretroviral therapy. The receptors originated from a woman aged 45-60 years with HIV.

V is TRBV5-5 and J is TRBJ2-2, with 8 bases aligning to TRBD1. The CDR3 loop spans 15 amino acids. CDR1 SGHKS and CDR2 YYEKEE come from the germline V gene (reference sequence). J was trimmed by 8 bases and V by 2 bases; bases with no gene match: 8. This CDR3 is CASSLTNRDRGELFF. In DNA form, the CDR3 reads TGTGCCAGCAGCTTAACTAACCGGGACAGGGGGGAGCTGTTTTTT.

This chain uses TRBV18 with TRBJ2-7, with 11 bases lining up with TRBD1. The CDR3 totals 17 residues. The germline V gene has CDR1 KGHSH and CDR2 LQKENI. V lost 3 bases to trimming and J lost 0 bases; unmatched junction nucleotides: 7. The CDR3 spells CASSPRDRGLSSYEQYF. The CDR3 DNA is TGTGCCAGCTCACCCCGGGACAGGGGGTTGAGCTCCTACGAGCAGTACTTC.

This clone has only one observation. This chain connects TRBV6-5 to TRBJ1-6; tentatively, D is TRBD1 (5 bases). V was pared by 6 bases and J by 8 bases, with 8 bases between. Germline loops: CDR1 MNHEY, CDR2 SVGAGI. CDR3 length: 12 amino acids. The CDR3 loop is CASRLGDSPLHF. The CDR3, as DNA: TGTGCCAGCAGATTGGGGGATTCACCCCTCCACTTT.

This rearrangement joins TRBV5-4 to TRBJ2-7, with 9 bases lining up with TRBD1. CDR1 and CDR2 from the germline V gene are SGHNT and YYREEE (reference sequence). Trimming cost V 2 bases and J 3 bases; bases outside gene matches: 6. The CDR3 sequence is 15 residues long. In DNA form, the CDR3 reads TGTGCCAGCAGCTTCCCGGGACAGGGACTCTACGAGCAGTACTTC. Translated, it gives CASSFPGQGLYEQYF.

The chain uses TRBV5-6 and TRBJ2-1, with D perhaps matching TRBD1 (5 bases). The CDR3 has 14 amino acids. CDR1 and CDR2 (germline): SGHDT, YYEEEE. Trimming took 0 bases from V and 7 from J, leaving 11 bases between them. CDR3 coding DNA: TGTGCCAGCAGCTTGGGGACAAGACCAAATGAGCAGTTCTTC. Amino acids: CASSLGTRPNEQFF.

The count of this clone is one. The chain recombines TRBV2 with TRBJ1-2; D unresolved. This CDR3 has 15 amino acids. V was pared by 1 base and J by 4 bases, with 13 bases between. The germline CDR1 and CDR2 sequences are SNHLY and FYNNEI. In nucleotides, the CDR3 is TGTGCCAGCAGTGAAGGCATGGTACAGCGCTATGGCTACACCTTC. It specifies CASSEGMVQRYGYTF.

This clone was counted between two and nine times. This chain joins TRBV29-1 and TRBJ1-4; tentatively, D is TRBD1 (5 bases). Germline loops: CDR1 SQVTM, CDR2 ANQGSEA. CDR3 length: 11 residues. Trimming cost V 6 bases and J 8 bases, with 10 bases left between them. CDR3 nucleotide sequence: TGCAGCGTCGGGACTGAAGAAAAACTGTTTTTT. Translating it yields CSVGTEEKLFF.

The DNA of the CDR3 is TGTGCCAGCAGCTTAGCCCCGCGGCGTCCAACGGGGGAGCAGTTCTTC. Translating it yields CASSLAPRRPTGEQFF. The V call is TRBV7-2, the J call TRBJ2-1; perhaps TRBD2 as D (5 bases). V was shortened by 0 bases and J by 10 bases, with 19 bases between the two germline ends. This CDR3 comprises 16 residues. Germline values: CDR1 SGHTA, CDR2 FQGNSA.

This clone was observed a single time. The chain couples TRBV7-9 to TRBJ1-2; D is undetermined. Between the trimmed V and J ends, which lost 1 base and 0 bases, there was a span of 15 bases. This CDR3 region has 17 residues. CDR1 SEHNR and CDR2 FQNEAQ come from the germline V gene (reference sequence). The DNA of the CDR3 is TGTGCCAGCAGCTTAGTACCCGGGAACGTAGCTAACTATGGCTACACCTTC. It translates to CASSLVPGNVANYGYTF.

The chain couples TRBV11-2 to TRBJ2-3; unclear D gene. Germline lookup yields CDR1 SGHAT and CDR2 FQNNGV. Trimming shortened V by 6 bases and J by 0 bases, and 13 bases separated the two germline ends. The CDR3 totals 15 residues. Here the CDR3 reads CASSQGRSSTDTQYF. DNA of the CDR3: TGTGCCAGCAGTCAAGGGCGGTCGAGCACAGATACGCAGTATTTT.

This clone was observed a single time. V usage is TRBV15 and J usage is TRBJ2-7; D perhaps matches TRBD2 (6 bases). The V end was cut by 0 bases, the J end by 2 bases, with 14 bases between. Germline V gene sequence: CDR1 LNHNV, CDR2 YYDKDF (reference sequence). This CDR3 contains 16 residues. Written as DNA, the CDR3 is TGTGCCACCAGCAGAGATAAGGGCGCGGGGACCTACGAGCAGTACTTC. It yields the protein CATSRDKGAGTYEQYF.

The V call is TRBV10-2, the J call TRBJ2-7, with D perhaps matching TRBD1 (6 bases). The CDR3 consists of 15 residues. V dropped 5 bases and J dropped 1 base, with 15 bases sitting between them. Germline CDR1 is WSHSY and CDR2 is SAAADI. The CDR3 sequence: CASSSGTPGSYEQYF. In nucleotides, the CDR3 is TGCGCCAGCAGTTCCGGGACACCGGGTTCCTACGAGCAGTACTTC.

The chain joins TRBV9 to TRBJ2-2; 7 nucleotides align to TRBD1. The CDR3 is 15 residues long. From germline, CDR1 is SGDLS and CDR2 YYNGEE. With 0 bases clipped from V and 6 bases from J, the junction kept 5 bases outside the gene matches. CDR3 sequence: CASSVGVGGSGELFF. The CDR3 DNA sequence: TGTGCCAGCAGCGTAGGAGTAGGGGGCTCCGGGGAGCTGTTTTTT.

The CDR3 protein is CASSARGGNYRYGYTF. In DNA, the CDR3 is TGTGCCAGCAGCGCTCGGGGGGGAAACTACCGCTATGGCTACACCTTC. The chain combines TRBV9 with TRBJ1-2, with TRBD1 as a possible D gene (5 bases). The CDR3 is 16 residues long. Trimming pared 3 bases from V and 4 bases from J, leaving 19 bases between. Germline CDR1 is SGDLS and CDR2 is YYNGEE.

The chain links TRBV14 to TRBJ2-2; D uncertain. The CDR3 totals 13 residues. V was trimmed by 2 bases and J by 3 bases, leaving 4 bases between them. CDR1 SGHDN and CDR2 FVKESK come from the germline V gene. As DNA, the CDR3 is TGTGCCAGCAGCCAACAAGACACCGGGGAGCTGTTTTTT. Its translation is CASSQQDTGELFF.

The CDR3 bases are TGTGCCAGCAGCTTTGGCGGCTACGAGCAGTACTTC. It encodes CASSFGGYEQYF. This chain links TRBV11-2 with TRBJ2-7; D is undetermined. Between the trimmed V and J ends, which lost 3 bases and 3 bases, there was a span of 6 bases. The V gene's germline CDR1 is SGHAT and CDR2 FQNNGV. This CDR3 region has 12 residues.

This clone was counted only a few times. The V call is TRBV5-1, the J call TRBJ1-2, with 8 nucleotides matching TRBD1. Germline trimming cut 4 bases from V and 6 bases from J; bases unmatched to any gene: 8. This CDR3 is built from 14 residues. Germline CDR1 SGHRS, CDR2 YFSETQ. CDR3 region: CASSIRTGNNGYTF. CDR3 DNA: TGCGCCAGCAGCATTAGGACAGGGAACAATGGCTACACCTTC.

The chain links TRBV9 to TRBJ2-7, with 7 bases lining up with TRBD2. V lost 6 bases to trimming and J lost 3 bases; unmatched junction nucleotides: 12. The CDR3 extends over 15 amino acids. CDR1 is SGDLS, CDR2 YYNGEE, per germline. The CDR3 DNA sequence: TGTGCCAGCAACCCGTCGGGGGGAATACTCTACGAGCAGTACTTC. It is translated as CASNPSGGILYEQYF.

The chain employs TRBV6-4 and TRBJ2-1; 9 bases map to TRBD2. Germline CDR1 MRHNA, CDR2 SNTAGT. The CDR3 is 15 amino acids. V gave up 6 bases and J gave up 3 bases; unmatched junction bases: 6. The CDR3 sequence: CASSGGGGDYNEQFF. DNA of the CDR3: TGTGCCAGCAGCGGAGGCGGGGGGGACTACAATGAGCAGTTCTTC.

CDR3 region: CASSSRDRGHGTQYF. Written as DNA, the CDR3 is TGCGCCAGCAGCTCCCGGGACAGGGGGCACGGGACCCAGTACTTC. The genes are TRBV5-1 and TRBJ2-5; 12 nucleotides match TRBD1. The ends lost 3 bases at V and 7 bases at J; junction bases unmatched: 7. Germline CDR1 and CDR2: SGHRS and YFSETQ. The CDR3 has 15 residues.

This rearrangement joins TRBV7-3 to TRBJ2-1; TRBD2 agrees at 9 bases. The ends lost 5 bases at V and 9 bases at J; junction bases unmatched: 8. Germline loops: CDR1 SGHTA, CDR2 FQGTGA. The CDR3 has 14 amino acids. The CDR3 loop is CASSRRGGQTEQFF. CDR3 bases: TGTGCCAGCAGCAGGCGGGGGGGCCAGACTGAGCAGTTCTTC.